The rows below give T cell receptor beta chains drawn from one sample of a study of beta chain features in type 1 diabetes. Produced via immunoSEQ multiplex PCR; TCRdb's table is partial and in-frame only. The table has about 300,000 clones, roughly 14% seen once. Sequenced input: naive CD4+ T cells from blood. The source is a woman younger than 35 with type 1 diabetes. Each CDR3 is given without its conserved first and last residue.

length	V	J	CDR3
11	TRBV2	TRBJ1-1	ATRTGSNTEAF
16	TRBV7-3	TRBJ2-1	ASSPRGGGYRLRNEQF
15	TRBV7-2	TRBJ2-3	ASSIRTFRILTDTQY
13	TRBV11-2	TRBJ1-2	ASSSLVGNSYGYT
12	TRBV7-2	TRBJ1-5	ASSWTADNQPQH
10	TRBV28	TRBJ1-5	ASRTGNQPQH
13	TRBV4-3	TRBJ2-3	ASSLGQGITDTQY
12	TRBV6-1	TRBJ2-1	ASSEGQPYNEQF
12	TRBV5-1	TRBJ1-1	ASSEYTANTEAF
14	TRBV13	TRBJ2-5	ASSSRLAGGRETQY
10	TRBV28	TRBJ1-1	ASISGVTEAF
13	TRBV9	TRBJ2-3	ASSSRQTSTDTQY
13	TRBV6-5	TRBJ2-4	ASSYSSGDLDIQY
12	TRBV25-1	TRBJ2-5	ASSELVDQETQY
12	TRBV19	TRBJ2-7	ASSPTVNSYEQY
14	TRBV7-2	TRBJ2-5	ASSLPGREMRETQY
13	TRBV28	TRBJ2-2	ASSLGQDPTGELF
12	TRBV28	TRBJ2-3	ASSFGGRVDTQY
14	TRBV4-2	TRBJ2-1	ASSQVSGVGYNEQF
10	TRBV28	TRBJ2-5	ASSFLQETQY
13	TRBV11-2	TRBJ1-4	ASSSIRGTNEKLF
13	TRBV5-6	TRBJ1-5	ASSLWTGRNQPQH
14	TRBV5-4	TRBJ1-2	ASSYTPGQGIGGYT
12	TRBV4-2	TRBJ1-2	ASSQEGDRYGYT
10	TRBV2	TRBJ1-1	ASRPSDTEAF
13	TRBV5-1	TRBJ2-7	ASSLDTAPIYEQY
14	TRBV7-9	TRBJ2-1	ASSPGTGTGDNEQF
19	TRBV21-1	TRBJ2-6	ASSTPGTENPGFGGANVLT
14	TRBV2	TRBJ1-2	ASSYYPRQGNYGYT
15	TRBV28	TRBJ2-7	ASSLYSFMVRSYEQY
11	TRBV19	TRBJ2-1	ASSRSVYNEQF
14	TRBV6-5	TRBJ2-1	ASSYGARARNNEQF
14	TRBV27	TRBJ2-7	ASSLLDRANSYEQY
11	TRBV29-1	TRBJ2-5	SATLAGGETQY
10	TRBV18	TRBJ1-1	ASSESLLTAF
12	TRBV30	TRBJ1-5	AWSRQGNRQPQH
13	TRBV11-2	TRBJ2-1	ASSPLAGGLYEQF
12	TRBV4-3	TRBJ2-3	ASSQSGRADTQY
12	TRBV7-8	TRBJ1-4	ASSFGREGEKLF
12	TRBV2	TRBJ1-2	ASSVDGANYGYT